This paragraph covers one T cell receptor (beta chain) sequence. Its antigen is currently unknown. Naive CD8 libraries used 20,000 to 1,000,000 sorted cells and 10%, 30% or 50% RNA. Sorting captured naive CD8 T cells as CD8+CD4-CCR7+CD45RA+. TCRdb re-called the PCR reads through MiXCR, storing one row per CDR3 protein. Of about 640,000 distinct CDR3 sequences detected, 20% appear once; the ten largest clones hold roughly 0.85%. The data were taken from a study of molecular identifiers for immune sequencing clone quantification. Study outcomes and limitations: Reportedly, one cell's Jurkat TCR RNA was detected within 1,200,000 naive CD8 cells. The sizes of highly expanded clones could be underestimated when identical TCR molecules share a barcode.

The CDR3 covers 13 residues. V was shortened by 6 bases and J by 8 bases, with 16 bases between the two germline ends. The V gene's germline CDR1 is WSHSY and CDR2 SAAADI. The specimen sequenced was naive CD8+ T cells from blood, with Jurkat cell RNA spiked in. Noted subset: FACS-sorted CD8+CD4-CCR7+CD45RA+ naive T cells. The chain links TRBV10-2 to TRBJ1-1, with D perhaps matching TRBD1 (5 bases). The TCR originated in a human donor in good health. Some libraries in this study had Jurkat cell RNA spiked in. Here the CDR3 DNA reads TGCGCCAGCAGAGAGGGGCTTAGCTGGGAAGCTTTCTTT. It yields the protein CASREGLSWEAFF.